This T cell receptor (beta chain) is drawn from a study of T-cell reconstitution after alpha-beta-depleted transplantation in children. Preparation of the TCRbeta library involved a method that used unique molecular identifiers. In TCRdb, the PCR reads were re-called with MiXCR into one record per CDR3 protein. The sample lists some 490,000 distinct CDR3 sequences, 12% occurring once. With V trimmed by 10 bases and J by 2 bases, 4 bases remained unmatched. This CDR3 has 13 amino acids. This clonotype was seen repeatedly, ten times or more. The chain carries TRBV12-3 or TRBV12-4 and TRBJ2-1, with 8 positions matching TRBD1. The source was PBMCs from the stem cell graft donor, collected from the stem cell graft. The sequence derives from a human donor who donated a stem cell graft to a child with combined immunodeficiency. The CDR3 DNA follows: TGTGCCACCGACAGGGGTGCCTACAATGAGCAGTTCTTC. This gives the protein CATDRGAYNEQFF.